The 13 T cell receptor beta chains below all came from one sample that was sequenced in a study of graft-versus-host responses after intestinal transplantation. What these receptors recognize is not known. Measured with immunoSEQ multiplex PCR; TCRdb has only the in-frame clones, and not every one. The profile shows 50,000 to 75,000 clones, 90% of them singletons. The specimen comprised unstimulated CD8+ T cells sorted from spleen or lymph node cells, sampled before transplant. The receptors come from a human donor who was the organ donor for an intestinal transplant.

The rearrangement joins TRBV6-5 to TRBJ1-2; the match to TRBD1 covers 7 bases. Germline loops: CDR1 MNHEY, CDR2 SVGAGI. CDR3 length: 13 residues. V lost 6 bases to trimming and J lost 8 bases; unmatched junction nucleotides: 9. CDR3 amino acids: CASSSGQPQGYTF. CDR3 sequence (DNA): TGTGCCAGCAGCTCGGGACAGCCTCAGGGCTACACCTTC.

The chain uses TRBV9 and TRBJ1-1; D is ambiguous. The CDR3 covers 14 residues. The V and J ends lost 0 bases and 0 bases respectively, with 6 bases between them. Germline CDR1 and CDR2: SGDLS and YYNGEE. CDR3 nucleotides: TGTGCCAGCAGCGTAGTACAGATGAACACTGAAGCTTTCTTT. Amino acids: CASSVVQMNTEAFF.

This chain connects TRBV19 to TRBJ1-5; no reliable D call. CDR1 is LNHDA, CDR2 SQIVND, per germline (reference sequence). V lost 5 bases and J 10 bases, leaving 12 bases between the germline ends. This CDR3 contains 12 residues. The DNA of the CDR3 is TGTGCCAGTAGTCACCCCGCAGGCCCCCAGCATTTT. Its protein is CASSHPAGPQHF.

CDR3 DNA: TGCGCCAGCAGCTTGGGCCCAGGGGCCTCCTACGAGCAGTACTTC. Protein product: CASSLGPGASYEQYF. The J gene is TRBJ2-7, the V gene TRBV5-1; weak D call: TRBD1 (6 bases). The length of the CDR3 is 15 residues. The V gene's germline CDR1 is SGHRS and CDR2 YFSETQ. Deletions cut 0 bases from V and 0 bases from J, with 10 bases between. Filled out from reference TRBV5-1 and TRBJ2-7, the complete variable domain reads KAGVTQTPRYLIKTRGQQVTLSCSPISGHRSVSWYQQTPGQGLQFLFEYFSETQRNKGNFPGRFSGRQFSNSRSEMNVSTLELGDSALYLCASSLGPGASYEQYFGPGTRLTVT.

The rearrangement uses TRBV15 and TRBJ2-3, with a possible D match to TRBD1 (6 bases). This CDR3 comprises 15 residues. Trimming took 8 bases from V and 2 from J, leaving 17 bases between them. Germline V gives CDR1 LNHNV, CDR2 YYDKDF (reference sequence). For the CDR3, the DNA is TGTGCCACCTCCCAGGGGCAGGGGTTCACAGATACGCAGTATTTT. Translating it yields CATSQGQGFTDTQYF.

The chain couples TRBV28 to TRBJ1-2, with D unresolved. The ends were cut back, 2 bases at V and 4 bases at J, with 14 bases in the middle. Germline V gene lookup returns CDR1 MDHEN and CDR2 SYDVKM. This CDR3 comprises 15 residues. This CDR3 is CASSLDERGSYGYTF. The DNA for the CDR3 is TGTGCCAGCAGTTTAGACGAGCGGGGATCCTATGGCTACACCTTC.

DNA of the CDR3: TGTGCCAGCAGCTTAGGGAGTTCCTACGAGCAGTACTTC. This gives the protein CASSLGSSYEQYF. The chain recombines TRBV5-6 with TRBJ2-7; tentative D call: TRBD2 (5 bases). In germline, CDR1 is SGHDT, CDR2 YYEEEE. The CDR3 extends over 13 amino acids. With 2 bases removed from V and 1 base from J, the gap between germline ends came to 7 bases.

The CDR3 spells CASSATGVKAFF. The CDR3, as DNA: TGTGCCAGCAGTGCCACAGGGGTCAAGGCTTTCTTT. The V and J genes are TRBV27 and TRBJ1-1, with TRBD1 identical over 7 bases. The CDR3 is made up of 12 amino acids. The V gene's germline CDR1 is MNHEY and CDR2 SMNVEV (reference sequence). V was pared by 5 bases and J by 11 bases, with 8 bases of the junction left unmatched.

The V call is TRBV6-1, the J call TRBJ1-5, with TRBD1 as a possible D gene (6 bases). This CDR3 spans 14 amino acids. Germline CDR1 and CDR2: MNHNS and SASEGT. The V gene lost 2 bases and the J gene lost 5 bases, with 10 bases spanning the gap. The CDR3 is CASSEFRGDQPQHF. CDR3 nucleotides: TGTGCCAGCAGTGAATTCAGGGGAGATCAGCCCCAGCATTTT.

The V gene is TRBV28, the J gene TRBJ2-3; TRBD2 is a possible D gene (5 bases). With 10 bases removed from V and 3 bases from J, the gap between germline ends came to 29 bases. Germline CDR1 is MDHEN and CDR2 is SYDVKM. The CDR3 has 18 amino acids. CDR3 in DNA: TGTGCCACCATCCCCCAGACATATGACACCACTAGAACAGATACGCAGTATTTT. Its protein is CATIPQTYDTTRTDTQYF.

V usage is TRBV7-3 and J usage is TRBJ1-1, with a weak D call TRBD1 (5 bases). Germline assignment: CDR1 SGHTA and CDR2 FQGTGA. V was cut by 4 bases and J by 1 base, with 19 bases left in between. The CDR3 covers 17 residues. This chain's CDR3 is CASSSWGGTFWNTEAFF. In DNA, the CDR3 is TGTGCCAGCAGCTCATGGGGGGGGACTTTCTGGAACACTGAAGCTTTCTTT.

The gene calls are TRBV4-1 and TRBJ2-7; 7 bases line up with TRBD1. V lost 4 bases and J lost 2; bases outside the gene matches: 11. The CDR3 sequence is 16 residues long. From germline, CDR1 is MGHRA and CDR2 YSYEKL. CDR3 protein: CASSLEYDRVAYEQYF. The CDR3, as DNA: TGCGCCAGCAGCCTAGAATATGACAGGGTGGCCTACGAGCAGTACTTC.

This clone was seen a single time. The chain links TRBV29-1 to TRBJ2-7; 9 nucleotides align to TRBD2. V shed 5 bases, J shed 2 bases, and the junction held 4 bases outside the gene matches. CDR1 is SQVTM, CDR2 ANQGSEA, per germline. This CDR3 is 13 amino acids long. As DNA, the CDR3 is TGCAGCGTTTTGGGACTAGCTACCTACGAGCAGTACTTC. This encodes CSVLGLATYEQYF.